This record looks at one TCR beta chain sequence and its context. This entry comes from a study of cytomegalovirus exposure and HLA in healthy donors. There were likely unrecorded immune exposures, though donors were nominally healthy when sampled. With 60 Vbeta and 13 Jbeta primers, the PCR was carried out. Clones were read by immunoSEQ multiplex PCR, and TCRdb kept only the in-frame ones, dropping some. The data contain about 240,000 clones, approximately 82% of them seen just once; the ten biggest clones take up almost 8%. This TCR derives from a woman aged 55-70 years in good health and CMV-seropositive. The sample was PBMCs.

The chain's CDR3 is CTSSQRGLVSAYEQYF. For the CDR3, the DNA is TGCACCAGCAGCCAACGCGGACTAGTGTCAGCTTACGAGCAGTACTTC. V is TRBV1 and J is TRBJ2-7; the tabulated D call, TRBD2, remains unverified against the DNA. TRBV1 is assigned pseudogene status. This CDR3 region has 16 residues.